This T cell receptor (beta chain) originates from a study of spatial heterogeneity in lung cancer. Time point reported: blood at routine non-recurrence follow-up after resection. The authors sequenced whole RNA from tumor, nontumor lung or frozen PBMC without sorting. TCRdb reprocessed the 5' RACE reads with MiXCR, giving one entry per CDR3 protein. The top ten clones hold 35% to 45% of a sample with approximately 50,000 distinct CDR3 sequences, under 8% of them seen once. The ends were cut back, 4 bases at V and 7 bases at J, with 14 bases in the middle. The germline V gene has CDR1 MNHEY and CDR2 SVGAGI. This CDR3 is built from 14 residues. This clonotype has ten or more counts.

The J gene is TRBJ2-4, the V gene TRBV6-5; D is unclear. Here the sequenced sample was PBMCs, taken at follow-up. This sequence was found in a female donor with early-stage non-small cell lung cancer. The DNA for the CDR3 is TGTGCCAGCAGTTCTTGGACCGCTGTGAACATTCAGTACTTC. Translation gives CASSSWTAVNIQYF.